This is a list of T cell receptor beta chains from one sample in a study of beta chain features in type 1 diabetes. The data were produced by immunoSEQ multiplex PCR, yet TCRdb's version contains in-frame clones alone and is incomplete. The sample has over 600,000 clones, about an eighth seen once. Sequencing was performed on naive CD4+ T cells from blood. All receptors derive from a man aged 25 to 40 with type 1 diabetes. Each CDR3 is given with its conserved first and last residue. The D gene is left open where the match is weak. Not all rows give a size; the values are once, few, many and, for expanded clones, a class.

CDR3 DNA: TGTGCCAGCAGTTTTAAGACAGGGGCGATTTACTACGAGCAGTACTTC
CDR3 protein: CASSFKTGAIYYEQYF
D gene: TRBD1
J gene: TRBJ2-7
V gene: TRBV6-5
clone size: .

CDR3 DNA: TGCGCCAGCAGCCAAGGTGTGGGGGTTCCCTCACCCCTCCACTTT
CDR3 protein: CASSQGVGVPSPLHF
D gene: .
J gene: TRBJ1-6
V gene: TRBV4-3
clone size: few

CDR3 DNA: TGTGCCAGCAGCCCCCGGGACAGGGGGAACTATGGCTACACCTTC
CDR3 protein: CASSPRDRGNYGYTF
D gene: TRBD1
J gene: TRBJ1-2
V gene: TRBV5-4
clone size: few

CDR3 DNA: TGTGCCAGCAGCTTAGCTGGGCACACTAGCTCCTACGAGCAGTACTTC
CDR3 protein: CASSLAGHTSSYEQYF
D gene: .
J gene: TRBJ2-7
V gene: TRBV7-9
clone size: few

CDR3 DNA: TGTGCCAGCAGCCTGGACGGACAGGGCTCGCAGTATTTT
CDR3 protein: CASSLDGQGSQYF
D gene: TRBD1
J gene: TRBJ2-3
V gene: TRBV7-2
clone size: .

CDR3 DNA: TGTGCCAGCAGACAGACAGGGAACGGCGGGGAGACCCAGTACTTC
CDR3 protein: CASRQTGNGGETQYF
D gene: TRBD1
J gene: TRBJ2-5
V gene: TRBV2
clone size: few

CDR3 DNA: TGTGCCAGCAGCGGACAGGGCGACTATGGCTACACCTTC
CDR3 protein: CASSGQGDYGYTF
D gene: TRBD1
J gene: TRBJ1-2
V gene: TRBV9
clone size: few

CDR3 DNA: TGTGCCAGCAGCGTAGCTAGCAGTAGCTCCTACGAGCAGTACTTC
CDR3 protein: CASSVASSSSYEQYF
D gene: .
J gene: TRBJ2-7
V gene: TRBV9
clone size: .

CDR3 DNA: TGTGCCAGCAGCCTGGACAGGGACTATGGCTACACCTTC
CDR3 protein: CASSLDRDYGYTF
D gene: TRBD1
J gene: TRBJ1-2
V gene: TRBV5-4
clone size: few

CDR3 DNA: TGTGCCAGCAGTTTACGTTCGACTAGCTTTCGGGAGCTGTTTTTT
CDR3 protein: CASSLRSTSFRELFF
D gene: TRBD2
J gene: TRBJ2-2
V gene: TRBV6-5
clone size: few

CDR3 DNA: TGTGCCAGTAGTGGTCAGGGTGGAGGGAACACTGAAGCTTTCTTT
CDR3 protein: CASSGQGGGNTEAFF
D gene: .
J gene: TRBJ1-1
V gene: TRBV19
clone size: .

CDR3 DNA: TGTGCCAGCAGCTTATTGGGAGACGGGCCCTACAATGAGCAGTTCTTC
CDR3 protein: CASSLLGDGPYNEQFF
D gene: .
J gene: TRBJ2-1
V gene: TRBV7-6
clone size: .

CDR3 DNA: TGCGCCAGCAGCTGGCAGGAGGGGTCCTATGGCTACACCTTC
CDR3 protein: CASSWQEGSYGYTF
D gene: .
J gene: TRBJ1-2
V gene: TRBV5-1
clone size: few

CDR3 DNA: TGTGCCAGCAGCTTAGGGGGCAGGGAGCAGTTCTTC
CDR3 protein: CASSLGGREQFF
D gene: .
J gene: TRBJ2-1
V gene: TRBV7-2
clone size: few

CDR3 DNA: TGCGCCAGCAGTCAATCGGGGACAGTCCCCTACGAGCAGTACTTC
CDR3 protein: CASSQSGTVPYEQYF
D gene: TRBD1
J gene: TRBJ2-7
V gene: TRBV23-1
clone size: few

CDR3 DNA: TGTGCCAGCAGCCAAGATTGGGGGACAGCCCCTAGCACAGATACGCAGTATTTT
CDR3 protein: CASSQDWGTAPSTDTQYF
D gene: TRBD1
J gene: TRBJ2-3
V gene: TRBV4-2
clone size: few

CDR3 DNA: TGTGCCAGCAGTTACTCAGGGGATTCACCCCTCCACTTT
CDR3 protein: CASSYSGDSPLHF
D gene: .
J gene: TRBJ1-6
V gene: TRBV6-5
clone size: few

CDR3 DNA: TGTGCCAGCACGGTCGGCGGAACTCAGGGGCAGTACTTC
CDR3 protein: CASTVGGTQGQYF
D gene: .
J gene: TRBJ2-7
V gene: TRBV2
clone size: few

CDR3 DNA: TGTGCCAGCAGTTTAATGGGAAATCAGCCCCAGCATTTT
CDR3 protein: CASSLMGNQPQHF
D gene: .
J gene: TRBJ1-5
V gene: TRBV13
clone size: .

CDR3 DNA: TGCGCCAGCAGCTTGGACTCCTGGGAGACCCAGTACTTC
CDR3 protein: CASSLDSWETQYF
D gene: .
J gene: TRBJ2-5
V gene: TRBV5-1
clone size: few

CDR3 DNA: TGTGCCAGCAGCTTAGGCACCAAGGGACATGGAGCTTTCTTT
CDR3 protein: CASSLGTKGHGAFF
D gene: .
J gene: TRBJ1-1
V gene: TRBV7-9
clone size: few

CDR3 DNA: TGTGCCAGCAGCTCGGGACAGGGGGTGAATGGCTACACCTTC
CDR3 protein: CASSSGQGVNGYTF
D gene: TRBD1
J gene: TRBJ1-2
V gene: TRBV5-4
clone size: few

CDR3 DNA: TGTGCCAGCAGCTTGGAACGGGTGAACCAAGAGACCCAGTACTTC
CDR3 protein: CASSLERVNQETQYF
D gene: .
J gene: TRBJ2-5
V gene: TRBV5-6
clone size: few

CDR3 DNA: TGTGCCAGCAGTCCAACCGGACTAGCGGGGGGAGAGACCCAGTACTTC
CDR3 protein: CASSPTGLAGGETQYF
D gene: TRBD2
J gene: TRBJ2-5
V gene: TRBV2
clone size: .

CDR3 DNA: TGCAGCGTTGAAATTGGAACAGTTAATGAAAAACTGTTTTTT
CDR3 protein: CSVEIGTVNEKLFF
D gene: .
J gene: TRBJ1-4
V gene: TRBV29-1
clone size: few

CDR3 DNA: TGCAGTGCTCAGAAGGGGAATACGCAGTATTTT
CDR3 protein: CSAQKGNTQYF
D gene: .
J gene: TRBJ2-3
V gene: TRBV20-1
clone size: .

CDR3 DNA: TGTGCCAGCAGCTTTGGACTTCAAGAGACCCAGTACTTC
CDR3 protein: CASSFGLQETQYF
D gene: .
J gene: TRBJ2-5
V gene: TRBV7-3
clone size: .

CDR3 DNA: TGTGCCAGCAGCCAAGATTTGCAGGAGATGAACACTGAAGCTTTCTTT
CDR3 protein: CASSQDLQEMNTEAFF
D gene: .
J gene: TRBJ1-1
V gene: TRBV4-2
clone size: few

CDR3 DNA: TGTGCCAGCAGCGTAGATAAGCGGGGACCTTACAATGAGCAGTTCTTC
CDR3 protein: CASSVDKRGPYNEQFF
D gene: TRBD2
J gene: TRBJ2-1
V gene: TRBV9
clone size: .

CDR3 DNA: TGTGCCAGCAGTGAAGCAGGAGGGGGAGAGACCCAGTACTTC
CDR3 protein: CASSEAGGGETQYF
D gene: .
J gene: TRBJ2-5
V gene: TRBV2
clone size: .

CDR3 DNA: TGTGCCAGCAGGGCCGATGAGCAGTTCTTC
CDR3 protein: CASRADEQFF
D gene: .
J gene: TRBJ2-1
V gene: TRBV27
clone size: .

CDR3 DNA: TGTGCCAGCAGCAGGAGGGACACTGAAGCTTTCTTT
CDR3 protein: CASSRRDTEAFF
D gene: .
J gene: TRBJ1-1
V gene: TRBV4-2
clone size: .

CDR3 DNA: TGTGCCAGCAGTTCGGGACAGAAGTACCAAGAGACCCAGTACTTC
CDR3 protein: CASSSGQKYQETQYF
D gene: TRBD1
J gene: TRBJ2-5
V gene: TRBV28
clone size: .

CDR3 DNA: TGCGCCAGCAGCTTGATAGACGGAGGGACCCAGTACTTC
CDR3 protein: CASSLIDGGTQYF
D gene: .
J gene: TRBJ2-5
V gene: TRBV5-1
clone size: .

CDR3 DNA: TGTGCCAGCAGCTTCCTCCGGGAGGACTCTCAGCCCCAGCATTTT
CDR3 protein: CASSFLREDSQPQHF
D gene: .
J gene: TRBJ1-5
V gene: TRBV7-8
clone size: few

CDR3 DNA: TGTGCCAGCTCACCAGGGGCGAGTTTTGAAGGCTACACCTTC
CDR3 protein: CASSPGASFEGYTF
D gene: .
J gene: TRBJ1-2
V gene: TRBV18
clone size: .

CDR3 DNA: TGTGCCAGCAGCGTTTCCGGGACAGGGATTGGGGAGACCCAGTACTTC
CDR3 protein: CASSVSGTGIGETQYF
D gene: TRBD1
J gene: TRBJ2-5
V gene: TRBV7-7
clone size: .

CDR3 DNA: TGTGCTAGTGGCCCCGGGTCCAGTCGTGGCTACACCTTC
CDR3 protein: CASGPGSSRGYTF
D gene: .
J gene: TRBJ1-2
V gene: TRBV12-5
clone size: .

CDR3 DNA: TGTGCCAGCAGCGTAGAAGGGACCGTGAATCAGCCCCAGCATTTT
CDR3 protein: CASSVEGTVNQPQHF
D gene: .
J gene: TRBJ1-5
V gene: TRBV9
clone size: .

CDR3 DNA: TGTGCCAGCAAGACCACCAGGGGAGGATACACCATATATTTT
CDR3 protein: CASKTTRGGYTIYF
D gene: .
J gene: TRBJ1-3
V gene: TRBV6-5
clone size: .

CDR3 DNA: TGTGCCAGCAGTCACGAAACCCAAGGCACTGAAGCTTTCTTT
CDR3 protein: CASSHETQGTEAFF
D gene: .
J gene: TRBJ1-1
V gene: TRBV6-5
clone size: few

CDR3 DNA: TGTGCCAGCAGTTCACCGTACACTGAAGCTTTCTTT
CDR3 protein: CASSSPYTEAFF
D gene: .
J gene: TRBJ1-1
V gene: TRBV7-3
clone size: .

CDR3 DNA: TGTGCCAGCAGCATCCCTCGGGACACGGACGGTAAAGGCATTCAGTACTTC
CDR3 protein: CASSIPRDTDGKGIQYF
D gene: .
J gene: TRBJ2-4
V gene: TRBV7-9
clone size: few

CDR3 DNA: TGTGCCAGCAGCTTGCAAGGAGCAGGACCTTATGGAGGCTACACCTTC
CDR3 protein: CASSLQGAGPYGGYTF
D gene: .
J gene: TRBJ1-2
V gene: TRBV5-6
clone size: .

CDR3 DNA: TGTGCCAGCGCGGCGAGGGGGAACACTGAAGCTTTCTTT
CDR3 protein: CASAARGNTEAFF
D gene: .
J gene: TRBJ1-1
V gene: TRBV6-6
clone size: .

CDR3 DNA: TGTGCCAGCAGCTTGGTGGGAGCTAATGAAAAACTGTTTTTT
CDR3 protein: CASSLVGANEKLFF
D gene: .
J gene: TRBJ1-4
V gene: TRBV5-7
clone size: .

CDR3 DNA: TGTGCCAGCAGCTGGACAGGGGGCCGGACTGAAGCTTTCTTT
CDR3 protein: CASSWTGGRTEAFF
D gene: TRBD1
J gene: TRBJ1-1
V gene: TRBV5-4
clone size: .

CDR3 DNA: TGTGCCAGCAGCGTCGGGACGGTATCCTACGAGCAGTACTTC
CDR3 protein: CASSVGTVSYEQYF
D gene: .
J gene: TRBJ2-7
V gene: TRBV9
clone size: few

CDR3 DNA: TGTGCCAGCAGCTGGGGGAATCAGCCCCAGCATTTT
CDR3 protein: CASSWGNQPQHF
D gene: .
J gene: TRBJ1-5
V gene: TRBV28
clone size: few

CDR3 DNA: TGTGCCAGCACCGCCCTAGACCAGGGGACGGACACTGAAGCTTTCTTT
CDR3 protein: CASTALDQGTDTEAFF
D gene: .
J gene: TRBJ1-1
V gene: TRBV7-8
clone size: .

CDR3 DNA: TGTGCCAGCAGTCCTATGGGGCAGGGAGAAACTGGGGCCAACGTCCTGACTTTC
CDR3 protein: CASSPMGQGETGANVLTF
D gene: .
J gene: TRBJ2-6
V gene: TRBV27
clone size: .